This T cell receptor beta chain was identified during a study of cytomegalovirus exposure and HLA in healthy donors. At the level of the study: Unique TCR beta sequences numbering some 120 million came from 150 million to 200 million T cells in an earlier analysis. Study-wide findings and caveats: Common viral pathogens seemed, in a later analysis, to connect with several of the most significant clusters.

About this clone: The target antigen is unknown.

PCR primers comprised 60 Vbeta and 13 Jbeta primers. Produced via immunoSEQ multiplex PCR; TCRdb's table is partial and in-frame only. Among about 150,000 clones listed, roughly 66% were seen once. The source is a woman aged 60 to 75 in good health and CMV-seronegative. The specimen was PBMCs.

The CDR3: CASSLGTSGSGEQYF. Here the CDR3 DNA reads TGTGCCAGCAGCTTAGGGACTAGCGGGAGTGGCGAGCAGTACTTC. The J gene is TRBJ2-7, the V gene TRBV7-6; 13 nucleotides match TRBD2. Germline V gene sequence: CDR1 SGHVS, CDR2 FNYEAQ. V dropped 1 base and J dropped 6; count of bases not matched to a gene: 3. This CDR3 region has 15 residues.